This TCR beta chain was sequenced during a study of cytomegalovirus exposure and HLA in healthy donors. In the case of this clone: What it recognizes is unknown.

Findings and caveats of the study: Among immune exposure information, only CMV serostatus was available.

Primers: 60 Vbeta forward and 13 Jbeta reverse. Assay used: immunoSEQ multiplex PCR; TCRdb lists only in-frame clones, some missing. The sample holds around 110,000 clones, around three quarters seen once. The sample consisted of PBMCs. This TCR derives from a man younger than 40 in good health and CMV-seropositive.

In DNA, the CDR3 is TGTGCCAGCAGCCCCACGGGGGGTCAGGGGCTAGCAGGGAATTCACCCCTCCACTTT. It yields the protein CASSPTGGQGLAGNSPLHF. The V gene is TRBV4-2, the J gene TRBJ1-6, with a tentative D call TRBD1 (6 bases). Germline CDR1 LGHNA, CDR2 YNFKEQ. V was clipped by 4 bases and J by 7 bases, with 26 bases between them. This CDR3 has 19 amino acids.